The clone carrying this TCR beta chain was observed a handful of times. The source of the sample is a study of blood T cell repertoires in COVID-19. Trimming left V 2 bases short and J 5 bases short, with 15 bases between. The CDR3 has 15 amino acids. Germline-derived CDR1 and CDR2 are MNHEY and SVGAGI. The data were produced by immunoSEQ multiplex PCR, yet TCRdb's version contains in-frame clones alone and is incomplete. This sample has about 140,000 clones, with 84% found just once. Sequencing used peripheral blood. The gene calls are TRBV6-5 and TRBJ2-5; D is possibly TRBD2 (6 bases). The TCR sequence derives from a human donor in a cohort sampled during active COVID-19. DNA of the CDR3: TGTGCCAGCAGTTACGGTAATCGGGGAGGTGAGACCCAGTACTTC. Encoded protein: CASSYGNRGGETQYF.